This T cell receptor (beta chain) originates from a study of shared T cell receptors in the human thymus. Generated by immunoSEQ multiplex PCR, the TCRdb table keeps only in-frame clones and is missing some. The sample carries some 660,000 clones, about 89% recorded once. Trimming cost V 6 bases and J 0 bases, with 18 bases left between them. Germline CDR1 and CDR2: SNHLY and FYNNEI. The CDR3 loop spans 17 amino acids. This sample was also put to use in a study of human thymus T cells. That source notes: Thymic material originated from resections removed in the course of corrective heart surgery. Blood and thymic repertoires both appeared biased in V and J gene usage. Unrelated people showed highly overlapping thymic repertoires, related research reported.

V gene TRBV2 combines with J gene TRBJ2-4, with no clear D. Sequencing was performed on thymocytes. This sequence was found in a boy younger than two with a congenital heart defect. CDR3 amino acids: CASSYTPDILAKNIQYF. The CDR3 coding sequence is TGTGCCAGCAGCTATACCCCCGACATACTAGCCAAAAACATTCAGTACTTC.